The clone carrying this T cell receptor (beta chain) was recorded a few times. Germline CDR1 and CDR2: MNHEY and SVGAGI. The CDR3 totals 14 residues. The V gene lost 6 bases and the J gene lost 6 bases, with 12 bases spanning the gap. These data are taken from a study of blood T cell repertoires in COVID-19. Repertoires were generated with immunoSEQ multiplex PCR, while TCRdb's copy carries only in-frame clones and drops some. The sample has approximately 230,000 clones, roughly 83% seen once. This chain joins TRBV6-5 and TRBJ1-6; a possible D gene is TRBD1 (6 bases). The specimen sequenced was peripheral blood. This TCR was recovered from a man older than 75 with acute or convalescent COVID-19. The CDR3 nucleotides read TGTGCCAGCAGCCACAGGGCTGGTAATTCACCCCTCCACTTT. Protein sequence: CASSHRAGNSPLHF.